This T cell receptor beta chain was observed in a study of quantifying T cell responses using KT2 cells. Study in general: RNA was reverse transcribed with TCR alpha and beta constant-region primers.

This clonotype was counted ten times or more. The cDNA 3' end received a ligated oligonucleotide with a UMI. The first PCR ran around 4 cycles with an equimolar RC1.1 and RC1.2 beta primer mix. Via MiXCR, TCRdb re-called the UMI-ligation and nested PCR reads, giving one row per CDR3 protein. The data contain tens of thousands of distinct CDR3 sequences, 10% to 13% of them singletons. The J segment lost 2 bases and the V segment lost 5 bases, leaving 5 bases of the junction unmatched. Per germline, CDR1 SQVTM and CDR2 ANQGSEA. The CDR3 extends over 13 amino acids. The chain joins TRBV29-1 to TRBJ2-5; 7 bases map to TRBD2. Sequencing was carried out using PBMCs spiked with cells of the T cell clone KT2. This receptor was obtained from a human donor. CDR3 protein: CSVRPAGQETQYF. DNA of the CDR3: TGCAGCGTTAGGCCAGCGGGGCAAGAGACCCAGTACTTC.